This T cell receptor (beta chain) emerged from a study of T-cell reconstitution after alpha-beta-depleted transplantation in children. Preparation of the TCRbeta library was carried out with unique molecular identifiers. TCRdb analysed the PCR reads with MiXCR anew, one entry per CDR3 protein. The sample contains about 900,000 distinct CDR3 sequences, roughly 29% of which appear only once. The CDR3 length is 11 residues. In germline, CDR1 is SGHDT, CDR2 YYEEEE. Trimming removed 2 bases from V and 5 bases from J, with 5 bases in between. This clonotype was seen repeatedly, ten times or more. The rearrangement joins TRBV5-6 to TRBJ2-7; D gene uncertain. The source is a boy less than two years old who had a stem cell transplant for SCID, so the T cells may come from the graft donor. Sequenced material: PBMCs, mostly from graft donor cells, taken 360 days after TCRalphabeta/CD19-depleted stem cell transplant. The CDR3 loop is CASSFGNEQYF. The DNA of the CDR3 is TGTGCCAGCAGCTTTGGGAACGAGCAGTACTTC.